These 15 T cell receptor beta chains were sequenced from one sample in a study of blood T cell repertoires in COVID-19. Using immunoSEQ multiplex PCR, the repertoire was profiled, and TCRdb retains in-frame clones only, with some absent. The table includes around 400,000 clones, more than 70% detected once. The sample was peripheral blood. These receptors all stem from a woman in her sixties with COVID-19, enrolled during active disease.

V is TRBV28 and J is TRBJ1-5, with 7 positions matching TRBD1. Germline-derived CDR1 and CDR2 are MDHEN and SYDVKM. V was pared by 4 bases and J by 4 bases, with 7 bases of the junction left unmatched. The length of the CDR3 is 15 residues. The CDR3 DNA reads as TGTGCCAGCAGTTGGACAGGCACCTCGAATCAGCCCCAGCATTTT. Residues: CASSWTGTSNQPQHF.

The V gene is TRBV27, the J gene TRBJ1-5, with 9 bases aligning to TRBD1. This CDR3 has 16 residues. V gave up 0 bases and J gave up 3 bases; unmatched junction bases: 3. In germline, CDR1 is MNHEY, CDR2 SMNVEV (reference sequence). DNA for the CDR3: TGTGCCAGCAGTTTATCCCGACAGGGGGACAATCAGCCCCAGCATTTT. This encodes CASSLSRQGDNQPQHF.

This clone has only a few counts. The chain carries TRBV6-5 and TRBJ1-5; D is unclear. CDR1 and CDR2 from the germline V gene are MNHEY and SVGAGI. The length of the CDR3 is 14 residues. Between the trimmed V and J ends, which lost 7 bases and 1 base, there was a span of 11 bases. The CDR3, as DNA: TGTGCCAGCACCCTCCCCGGGAGCAATCAGCCCCAGCATTTT. The encoded protein is CASTLPGSNQPQHF.

This clone was picked up one time. The V and J genes are TRBV2 and TRBJ1-1, with a tentative D call TRBD1 (5 bases). Germline CDR1 and CDR2: SNHLY and FYNNEI. CDR3 length: 14 amino acids. V gave up 4 bases and J gave up 4 bases, with 13 bases separating them. The CDR3 protein is CASSGSAGRTEAFF. The CDR3 DNA reads TGTGCCAGCAGTGGGTCGGCAGGGCGCACTGAAGCTTTCTTT.

The chain combines TRBV3-1 (or the pseudogene TRBV3-2) with TRBJ1-2, with 9 bases lining up with TRBD1. Germline V gene sequence: CDR1 LGHDT, CDR2 YNNKEL (reference sequence). This CDR3 has 14 residues. Trimming removed 3 bases from V and 6 bases from J; junction bases left unmatched: 5. The chain's CDR3 is CASSQTGGKNGYTF. CDR3 nucleotide sequence: TGTGCCAGCAGCCAGACAGGGGGTAAAAATGGCTACACCTTC.

The gene calls are TRBV18 and TRBJ2-7; 13 bases align to TRBD2. The CDR3 consists of 15 residues. Germline values: CDR1 KGHSH, CDR2 LQKENI. V trimming: 6 bases; J trimming: 4 bases; junction bases outside the gene matches: 6. For the CDR3, the DNA is TGTGCCAGCTCCCGGAGGACTAGCGGGGGTTACGAGCAGTACTTC. Its translation: CASSRRTSGGYEQYF.

The chain combines TRBV18 with TRBJ2-5; D is unclear. CDR3 length: 14 residues. Germline V gene sequence: CDR1 KGHSH, CDR2 LQKENI. Trimming stripped 3 bases from V and 5 bases from J, with 13 bases between. The CDR3 here is CASSPQAGRETQYF. As DNA, the CDR3 is TGTGCCAGCTCACCCCAGGCAGGCCGGGAGACCCAGTACTTC.

For the CDR3, the DNA is TGTGCCAGCAGCTCCTATGCCCTAGATCGCACTGAAGCTTTCTTT. Translation: CASSSYALDRTEAFF. This chain connects TRBV7-8 to TRBJ1-1, with no clear D. V lost 4 bases, J lost 4 bases, and 16 bases lay in between. The CDR3 runs 15 residues. Germline assignment: CDR1 SGHVS and CDR2 FQNEAQ.

CDR3 in amino acids: CAWSSTGRNQPQHF. The CDR3 DNA sequence: TGTGCCTGGAGCTCGACAGGGAGGAATCAGCCCCAGCATTTT. J is TRBJ1-5 and V is TRBV30; the match to TRBD1 covers 7 bases. The germline gives CDR1 GTSNPN, CDR2 SVGIG (reference sequence). Trimming took 3 bases from V and 4 from J; bases not matched to a gene: 6. The CDR3 has 14 residues.

This rearrangement joins TRBV5-1 to TRBJ2-5; D is ambiguous. Germline loops: CDR1 SGHRS, CDR2 YFSETQ. Trimming pared 2 bases from V and 0 bases from J, leaving 8 bases between. CDR3 size: 14 residues. CDR3 bases: TGCGCCAGCAGCTTAAGAACAAACCAAGAGACCCAGTACTTC. It yields the protein CASSLRTNQETQYF.

J is TRBJ1-1 and V is TRBV2; TRBD1 agrees at 7 bases. The CDR3 totals 14 residues. The V segment lost 8 bases and the J segment 2 bases; nucleotides outside the gene matches: 8. CDR1 SNHLY and CDR2 FYNNEI come from the germline V gene. The CDR3 reads CASGRTGLNTEAFF. CDR3 sequence (DNA): TGTGCCAGCGGGAGGACAGGATTAAACACTGAAGCTTTCTTT. The whole variable domain, filled in from reference TRBV2 and TRBJ1-1, reads EPEVTQTPSHQVTQMGQEVILRCVPISNHLYFYWYRQILGQKVEFLVSFYNNEISEKSEIFDDQFSVERPDGSNFTLKIRSTKLEDSAMYFCASGRTGLNTEAFFGQGTRLTVV.

Details on this clone: The same CDR3 is also encoded by other DNA sequences in this sample. The rearrangement links TRBV18 to TRBJ1-2; 8 bases agree with TRBD1. V was pared by 3 bases and J by 4 bases, with 1 base of the junction left unmatched. The CDR3 has 13 amino acids. Germline loops: CDR1 KGHSH, CDR2 LQKENI. The CDR3 region is CASSPDRGYGYTF. CDR3 sequence (DNA): TGTGCCAGCTCACCTGACAGGGGCTATGGCTACACCTTC.

The chain is built from TRBV4-1 and TRBJ1-5, with D unclear. Trimming left V 1 base short and J 0 bases short, with 7 bases between. The germline V gene encodes CDR1 MGHRA and CDR2 YSYEKL. This CDR3 contains 15 residues. The CDR3 here is CASSQALYSNQPQHF. The CDR3 coding sequence is TGCGCCAGCAGCCAAGCCCTGTATAGCAATCAGCCCCAGCATTTT.

The rearrangement links TRBV4-1 to TRBJ1-5; TRBD1 aligns across 9 bases. The germline V gene has CDR1 MGHRA and CDR2 YSYEKL. J was trimmed by 2 bases and V by 1 base; bases with no gene match: 6. This CDR3 has 17 residues. CDR3 residues: CASSQGTRTGGNQPQHF. The DNA for the CDR3 is TGCGCCAGCAGCCAAGGTACCAGGACAGGGGGCAATCAGCCCCAGCATTTT.

This clone was counted between two and nine times. This rearrangement joins TRBV27 to TRBJ1-3, with 8 bases matching TRBD1. CDR3 length equals 14 residues. Germline values: CDR1 MNHEY, CDR2 SMNVEV (reference sequence). V lost 5 bases to trimming and J lost 4 bases; unmatched junction nucleotides: 4. As DNA, the CDR3 is TGTGCCAGCAGTACCCAGGGGGCAGGAAACACCATATATTTT. Protein product: CASSTQGAGNTIYF.